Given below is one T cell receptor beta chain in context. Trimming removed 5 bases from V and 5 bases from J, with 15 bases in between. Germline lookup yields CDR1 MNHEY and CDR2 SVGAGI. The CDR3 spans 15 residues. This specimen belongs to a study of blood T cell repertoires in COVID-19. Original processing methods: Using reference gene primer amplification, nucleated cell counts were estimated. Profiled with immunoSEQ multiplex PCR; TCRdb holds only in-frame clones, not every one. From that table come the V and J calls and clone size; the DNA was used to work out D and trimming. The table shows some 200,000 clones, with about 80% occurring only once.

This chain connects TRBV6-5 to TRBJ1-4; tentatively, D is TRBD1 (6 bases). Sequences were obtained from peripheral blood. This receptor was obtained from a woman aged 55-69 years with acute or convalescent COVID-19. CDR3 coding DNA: TGTGCCAGCAGTCACAGGGTCCCGAGGAATGAAAAACTGTTTTTT. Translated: CASSHRVPRNEKLFF.